This TCR beta chain was sequenced in a study of blood T cell repertoires in COVID-19. Study-wide context: T cells, B-cell-depleted T cells, or PBMCs supplied cDNA or gDNA.

The table came from immunoSEQ multiplex PCR; TCRdb's copy has only in-frame clones and leaves some out. The sample contains about 340,000 clones, approximately 89% of which appear only once. This CDR3 contains 15 residues. Germline V gives CDR1 SGHTA, CDR2 FQGNSA. V was clipped by 0 bases and J by 8 bases, with 16 bases between them. The source is a woman under 30 who had recovered from COVID-19. J is TRBJ1-2 and V is TRBV7-2; maybe TRBD1 (6 bases). Sequenced input: peripheral blood. CDR3 DNA: TGTGCCAGCAGCTTAGCTAGGGAAACAGGGCGCGGCTACACCTTC. This gives the protein CASSLARETGRGYTF.